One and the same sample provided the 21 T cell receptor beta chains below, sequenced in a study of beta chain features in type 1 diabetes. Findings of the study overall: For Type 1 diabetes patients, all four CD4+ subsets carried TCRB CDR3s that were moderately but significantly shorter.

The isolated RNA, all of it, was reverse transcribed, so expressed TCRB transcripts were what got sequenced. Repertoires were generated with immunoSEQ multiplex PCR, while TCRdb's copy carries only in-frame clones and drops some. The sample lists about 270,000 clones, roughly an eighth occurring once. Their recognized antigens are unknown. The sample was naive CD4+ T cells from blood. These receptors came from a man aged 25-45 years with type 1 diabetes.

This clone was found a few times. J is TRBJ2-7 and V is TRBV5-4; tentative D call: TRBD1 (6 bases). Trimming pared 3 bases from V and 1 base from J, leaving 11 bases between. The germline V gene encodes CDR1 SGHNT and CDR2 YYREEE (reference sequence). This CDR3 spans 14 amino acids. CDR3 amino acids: CASSSDRRSYEQYF. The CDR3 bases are TGTGCCAGCAGCTCCGACAGGCGGTCCTACGAGCAGTACTTC.

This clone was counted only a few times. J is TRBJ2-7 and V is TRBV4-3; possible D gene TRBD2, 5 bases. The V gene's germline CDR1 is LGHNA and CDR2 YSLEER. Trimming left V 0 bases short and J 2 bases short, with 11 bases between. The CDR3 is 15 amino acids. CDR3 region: CASSQERGSPYEQYF. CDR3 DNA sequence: TGCGCCAGCAGCCAAGAAAGAGGGTCTCCCTACGAGCAGTACTTC.

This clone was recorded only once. The DNA of the CDR3 is TGTGCCAGCAGCGAGAGAGCGGGGACATACAATGAGCAGTTCTTC. Its protein is CASSERAGTYNEQFF. The V gene is TRBV9, the J gene TRBJ2-1, with D possibly matching TRBD2 (7 bases). Between the trimmed V and J ends, which lost 3 bases and 4 bases, there was a span of 14 bases. The germline V gene encodes CDR1 SGDLS and CDR2 YYNGEE. CDR3 size: 15 residues.

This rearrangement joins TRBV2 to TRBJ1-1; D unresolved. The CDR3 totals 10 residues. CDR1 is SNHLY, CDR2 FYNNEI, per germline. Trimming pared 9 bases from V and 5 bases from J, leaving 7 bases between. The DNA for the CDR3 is TGTGCCAGTAGCGGGACTGAAGCTTTCTTT. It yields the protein CASSGTEAFF.

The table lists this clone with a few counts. CDR3 sequence reads: CASSDPGRGGETQYF. For the CDR3, the DNA is TGTGCCAGCAGTGACCCCGGAAGAGGGGGAGAGACCCAGTACTTC. The rearrangement links TRBV6-1 to TRBJ2-5; TRBD1 might be the D (6 bases). Trimming took 3 bases from V and 4 from J, leaving 15 bases between them. Germline V gene data show CDR1 as MNHNS and CDR2 as SASEGT. The CDR3 length is 15 residues.

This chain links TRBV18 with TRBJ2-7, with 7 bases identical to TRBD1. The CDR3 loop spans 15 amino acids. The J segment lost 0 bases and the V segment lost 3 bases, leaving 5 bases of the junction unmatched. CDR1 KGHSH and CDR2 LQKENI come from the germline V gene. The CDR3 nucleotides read TGTGCCAGCTCACCGGGACAGTTCAGCTCCTACGAGCAGTACTTC. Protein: CASSPGQFSSYEQYF.

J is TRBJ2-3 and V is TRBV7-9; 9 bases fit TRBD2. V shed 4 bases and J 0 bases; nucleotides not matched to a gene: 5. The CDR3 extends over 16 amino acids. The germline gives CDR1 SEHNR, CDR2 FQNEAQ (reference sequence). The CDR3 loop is CASSSGLAPSTDTQYF. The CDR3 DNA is TGTGCCAGCAGCTCTGGACTAGCGCCTAGCACAGATACGCAGTATTTT.

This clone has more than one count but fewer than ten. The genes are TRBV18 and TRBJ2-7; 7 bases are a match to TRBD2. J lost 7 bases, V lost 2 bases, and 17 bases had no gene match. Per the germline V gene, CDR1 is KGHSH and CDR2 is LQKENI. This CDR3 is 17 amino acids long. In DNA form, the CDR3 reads TGTGCCAGCTCACCAAGGCGGGAGATGGTCGTTTGGCTAGAGCAGTACTTC. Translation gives CASSPRREMVVWLEQYF.

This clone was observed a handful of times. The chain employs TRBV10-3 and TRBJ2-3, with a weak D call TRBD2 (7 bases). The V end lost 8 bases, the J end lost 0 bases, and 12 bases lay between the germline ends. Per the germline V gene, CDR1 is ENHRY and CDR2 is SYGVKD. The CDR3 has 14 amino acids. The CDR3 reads CAILRGLSTDTQYF. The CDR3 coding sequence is TGTGCCATCTTGCGGGGGCTCAGCACAGATACGCAGTATTTT.

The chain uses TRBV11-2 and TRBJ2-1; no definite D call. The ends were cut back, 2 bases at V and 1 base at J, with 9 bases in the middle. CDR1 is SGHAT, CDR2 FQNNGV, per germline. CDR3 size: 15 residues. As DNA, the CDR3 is TGTGCCAGCAGCTTAATCGGCGGTTCCTACAATGAGCAGTTCTTC. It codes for CASSLIGGSYNEQFF.

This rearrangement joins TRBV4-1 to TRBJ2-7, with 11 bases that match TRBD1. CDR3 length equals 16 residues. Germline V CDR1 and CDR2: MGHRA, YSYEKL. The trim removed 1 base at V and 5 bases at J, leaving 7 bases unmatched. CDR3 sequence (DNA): TGCGCCAGCAGCCAAGCGGGTGGACAGGGGGCCCACGAGCAGTACTTC. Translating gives CASSQAGGQGAHEQYF.

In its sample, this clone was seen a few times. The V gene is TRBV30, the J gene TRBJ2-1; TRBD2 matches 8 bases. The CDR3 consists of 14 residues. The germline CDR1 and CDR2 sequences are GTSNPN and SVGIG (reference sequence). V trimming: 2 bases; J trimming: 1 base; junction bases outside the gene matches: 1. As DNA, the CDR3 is TGTGCCTGGAGTTCTAGCGGGTCCTACAATGAGCAGTTCTTC. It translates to CAWSSSGSYNEQFF.

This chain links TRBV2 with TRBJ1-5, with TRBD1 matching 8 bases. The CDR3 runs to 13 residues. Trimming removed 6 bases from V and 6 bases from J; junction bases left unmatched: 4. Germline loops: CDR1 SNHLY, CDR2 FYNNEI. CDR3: CASRTGESQPQHF. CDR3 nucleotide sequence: TGTGCCAGCAGGACAGGGGAATCTCAGCCCCAGCATTTT. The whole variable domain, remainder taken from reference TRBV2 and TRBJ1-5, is EPEVTQTPSHQVTQMGQEVILRCVPISNHLYFYWYRQILGQKVEFLVSFYNNEISEKSEIFDDQFSVERPDGSNFTLKIRSTKLEDSAMYFCASRTGESQPQHFGDGTRLSIL.

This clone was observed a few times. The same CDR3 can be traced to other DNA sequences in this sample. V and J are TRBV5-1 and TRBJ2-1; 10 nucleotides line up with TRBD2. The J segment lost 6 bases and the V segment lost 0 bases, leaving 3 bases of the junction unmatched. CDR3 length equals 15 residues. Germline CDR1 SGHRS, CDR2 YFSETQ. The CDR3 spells CASSLGLAGVNEQFF. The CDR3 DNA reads TGCGCCAGCAGCTTGGGGCTAGCGGGAGTCAATGAGCAGTTCTTC.

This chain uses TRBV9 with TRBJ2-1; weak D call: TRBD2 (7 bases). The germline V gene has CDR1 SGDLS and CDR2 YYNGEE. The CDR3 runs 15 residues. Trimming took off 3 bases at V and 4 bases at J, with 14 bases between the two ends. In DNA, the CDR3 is TGTGCCAGCAGCGGGGAGGGGGAGTCATACAATGAGCAGTTCTTC. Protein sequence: CASSGEGESYNEQFF.

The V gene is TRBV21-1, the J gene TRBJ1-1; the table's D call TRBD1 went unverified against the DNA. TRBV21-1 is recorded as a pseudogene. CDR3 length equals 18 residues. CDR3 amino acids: CASSKSDRGDSMNTEAFF. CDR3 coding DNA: TGTGCCAGCAGCAAAAGCGACAGGGGAGACTCAATGAACACTGAAGCTTTCTTT.

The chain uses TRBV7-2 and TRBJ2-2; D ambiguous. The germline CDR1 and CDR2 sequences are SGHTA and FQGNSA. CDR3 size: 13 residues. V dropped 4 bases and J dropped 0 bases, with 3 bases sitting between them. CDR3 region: CASSSTNTGELFF. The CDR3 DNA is TGTGCCAGCAGCTCTACGAACACCGGGGAGCTGTTTTTT.

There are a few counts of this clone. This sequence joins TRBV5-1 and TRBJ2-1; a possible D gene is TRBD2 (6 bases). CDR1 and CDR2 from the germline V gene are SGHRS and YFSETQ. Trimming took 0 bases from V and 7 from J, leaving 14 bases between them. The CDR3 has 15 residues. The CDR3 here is CASSLGGGRANEQFF. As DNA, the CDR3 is TGCGCCAGCAGCTTGGGGGGAGGACGGGCGAATGAGCAGTTCTTC.

CDR3 nucleotides: TGCAGCGTTAACAGGGAATCAAGTACTGGGGCCAACGTCCTGACTTTC. Encoded protein: CSVNRESSTGANVLTF. V gene TRBV29-1 combines with J gene TRBJ2-6; D is possibly TRBD1 (6 bases). The V end lost 5 bases, the J end lost 2 bases, and 16 bases lay between the germline ends. Looked up from germline, CDR1 is SQVTM and CDR2 is ANQGSEA. The CDR3 covers 16 residues.

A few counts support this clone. CDR3 protein: CATSRRQGGTEAFF. In DNA, the CDR3 is TGTGCCACCAGCAGACGACAGGGAGGAACTGAAGCTTTCTTT. The chain employs TRBV15 and TRBJ1-1; TRBD1 matches at 7 bases. Germline CDR1 reads LNHNV; CDR2 reads YYDKDF (reference sequence). J was trimmed by 5 bases and V by 2 bases; bases with no gene match: 5. This CDR3 spans 14 amino acids.

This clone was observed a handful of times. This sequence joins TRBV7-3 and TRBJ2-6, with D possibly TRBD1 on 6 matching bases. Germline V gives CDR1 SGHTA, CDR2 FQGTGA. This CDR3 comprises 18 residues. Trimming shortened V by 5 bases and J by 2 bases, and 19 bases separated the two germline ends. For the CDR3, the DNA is TGTGCCAGCAGCGCGGCCCCAGCTGGGACACCTGGGGCCAACGTCCTGACTTTC. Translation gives CASSAAPAGTPGANVLTF.